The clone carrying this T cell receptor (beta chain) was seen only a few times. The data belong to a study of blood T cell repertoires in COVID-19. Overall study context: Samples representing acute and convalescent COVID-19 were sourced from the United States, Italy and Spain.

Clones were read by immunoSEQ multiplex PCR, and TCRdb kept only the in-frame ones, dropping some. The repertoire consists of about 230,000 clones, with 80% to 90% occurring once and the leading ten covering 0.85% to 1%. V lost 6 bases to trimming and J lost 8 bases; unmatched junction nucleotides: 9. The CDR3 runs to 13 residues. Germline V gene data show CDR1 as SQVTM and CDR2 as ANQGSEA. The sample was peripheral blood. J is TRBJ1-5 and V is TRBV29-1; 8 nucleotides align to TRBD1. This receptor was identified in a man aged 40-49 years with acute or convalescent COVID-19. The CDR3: CSVGTGGSEPQHF. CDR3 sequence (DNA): TGCAGCGTGGGGACAGGAGGGAGCGAGCCCCAGCATTTT.